One T cell receptor beta chain is described in this entry. No antigen is known for it. Assay: immunoSEQ multiplex PCR; the TCRdb copy retains only in-frame clones and omits some. This sample has roughly 1 million clones, with around four fifths found just once. The source of the sample is a study of shared clonotypes between healthy human individuals. Study observations and caveats: At large depth, rarefaction still showed sorted-subset sequencing to be incomplete.

V was shortened by 5 bases and J by 1 base, with 11 bases between the two germline ends. Germline values: CDR1 SGHRS, CDR2 YFSETQ. This CDR3 comprises 14 residues. This chain connects TRBV5-1 to TRBJ2-3; possibly TRBD1 for D (5 bases). The TCR was taken from a young man in good health. The sample taken for sequencing was memory CD4+ T cells sorted from blood. The subset was: CD45RA-negative fraction. In DNA form, the CDR3 reads TGCGCCAGCAGGGGGCAGGGTGGCACAGATACGCAGTATTTT. It is translated as CASRGQGGTDTQYF.